This T cell receptor (beta chain) comes out of a study of identical twins. MiXCR, applied by TCRdb to the 5' RACE reads, yields one record per CDR3 protein. The repertoire consists of 650,000 to 750,000 distinct CDR3 sequences, with 21% occurring once and the leading ten covering 4% to 5.5%. CDR1 is SGHTA, CDR2 FQGNSA, per germline. The CDR3 runs to 15 residues. J lost 1 base, V lost 5 bases, and 4 bases had no gene match. This clonotype was seen more than once but under ten times. These data were likewise used in another study, on T cells expressing NK-cell markers.

The J gene is TRBJ2-5, the V gene TRBV7-2, with TRBD2 matching 10 bases. The clonotype comes from a young woman in good health. The sequenced sample was PBMCs. CDR3 region: CASSTGTSAQETQYF. CDR3 DNA sequence: TGTGCCAGCAGCACCGGGACTAGCGCCCAAGAGACCCAGTACTTC.